A single sample is the source of the 15 T cell receptor beta chains below, sequenced in a study of T-cell reconstitution after alpha-beta-depleted transplantation in children. Unique molecular identifiers featured in how the TCRbeta library was prepared. TCRdb reprocessed the PCR reads with MiXCR, giving one entry per CDR3 protein. This table holds approximately 640,000 distinct CDR3 sequences, 16% found once. Source: PBMCs from the stem cell graft donor, taken from the stem cell graft. These receptors came from a human donor who donated a stem cell graft to a child with acute myeloid leukemia.

This clonotype appeared a few times. The CDR3 loop reads CASSPYRDSYSGNTIYF. In nucleotides, the CDR3 is TGTGCCAGCAGCCCCTACCGGGACAGCTACTCTGGAAACACCATATATTTT. The chain combines TRBV7-9 with TRBJ1-3; 7 nucleotides agree with TRBD1. CDR1 SEHNR and CDR2 FQNEAQ come from the germline V gene (reference sequence). V was clipped by 5 bases and J by 0 bases; unmatched bases: 10. This CDR3 comprises 17 residues.

V is TRBV5-1 and J is TRBJ2-1, with 8 nucleotides matching TRBD1. The CDR3 consists of 15 residues. Germline values: CDR1 SGHRS, CDR2 YFSETQ. Trimming cost V 4 bases and J 8 bases; bases outside gene matches: 11. The CDR3 nucleotides are TGCGCCAGCAGCCTCGGGACAGGCGCTCGGGATGAGCAGTTCTTC. It codes for CASSLGTGARDEQFF.

As regards this clonotype: A much larger clonotype is one base distant, so this may be a read error. The V and J genes are TRBV20-1 and TRBJ2-7, with D possibly being TRBD1 (7 bases). Germline assignment: CDR1 DFQATT and CDR2 SNEGSKA (reference sequence). V was shortened by 3 bases and J by 0 bases, with 12 bases between the two germline ends. The CDR3 extends over 14 amino acids. CDR3 region: CSARRDSISYEQYV. CDR3 DNA: TGCAGTGCTAGGCGGGACAGCATCTCCTACGAGCAGTACGTC.

This sequence joins TRBV29-1 and TRBJ2-7; D possibly corresponds to TRBD2 (6 bases). V was clipped by 4 bases and J by 0 bases, with 16 bases between them. Per germline, CDR1 SQVTM and CDR2 ANQGSEA. This CDR3 region has 15 residues. CDR3 nucleotide sequence: TGCAGCGTTGTCCCGGGGGAGCGGAGCTCCTACGAGCAGTACTTC. Translating gives CSVVPGERSSYEQYF.

The chain is built from TRBV7-3 and TRBJ2-5; D possibly corresponds to TRBD1 (5 bases). CDR3 length equals 14 residues. Trimming removed 5 bases from V and 2 bases from J, with 12 bases in between. The germline V gene encodes CDR1 SGHTA and CDR2 FQGTGA. CDR3 nucleotides: TGTGCCAGCAGCACAGACGACAGACAAGAGACCCAGTACTTC. Translating gives CASSTDDRQETQYF.

This chain joins TRBV7-3 and TRBJ2-3, with D perhaps matching TRBD2 (6 bases). Trimming removed 5 bases at V and 2 bases at J, with 14 bases between. The germline V gene encodes CDR1 SGHTA and CDR2 FQGTGA. CDR3 length equals 15 residues. The CDR3 sequence: CASSLLGEDTDTQYF. The CDR3 DNA follows: TGTGCCAGCAGCCTCCTCGGGGAGGACACAGATACGCAGTATTTT.

This clonotype was seen a few times. V is TRBV12-3 or TRBV12-4 and J is TRBJ1-1, with D hard to call. With 3 bases removed from V and 5 bases from J, the gap between germline ends came to 13 bases. This CDR3 spans 14 amino acids. The CDR3 region is CASSLGRERTEAFF. The CDR3 region has the DNA TGTGCCAGCAGTTTGGGGAGGGAAAGAACTGAAGCTTTCTTT.

There are many counts of this clonotype. The chain couples TRBV7-8 to TRBJ2-1; D possibly uses TRBD1 or TRBD2 (7 bases each). CDR1 is SGHVS, CDR2 FQNEAQ, per germline. This CDR3 is built from 15 residues. V dropped 1 base and J dropped 7 bases, with 14 bases sitting between them. The DNA of the CDR3 is TGTGCCAGCAGCTTAGACCCAGGGGGAGGGAATGAGCAGTTCTTC. Translated: CASSLDPGGGNEQFF.

This clonotype was recorded at least ten times. The V call is TRBV29-1, the J call TRBJ1-2; a possible D gene is TRBD1 (6 bases). This CDR3 is 14 amino acids long. CDR1 and CDR2 from the germline V gene are SQVTM and ANQGSEA. The germline V and J ends were trimmed by 2 bases and 2 bases, with 12 bases remaining between them. CDR3 DNA: TGCAGCGTTGAACAGGGGTCCTCCAACTATGGCTACACCTTC. Translated, it gives CSVEQGSSNYGYTF.

The CDR3 nucleotides read TGCAGTGCTAGAGCAGTGTCTCGGGAAGCTTTCTTT. Protein product: CSARAVSREAFF. The gene calls are TRBV20-1 and TRBJ1-1, with unresolved D. The CDR3 covers 12 residues. Germline V gene lookup returns CDR1 DFQATT and CDR2 SNEGSKA (reference sequence). The V gene lost 1 base and the J gene lost 8 bases, with 11 bases spanning the gap.

About this clonotype itself: At one end, the junction sequence differs from germline, possibly due to a read error. The chain recombines TRBV20-1 with TRBJ1-2, with 7 bases lining up with TRBD1. This CDR3 spans 16 amino acids. The V gene's germline CDR1 is DFQATT and CDR2 SNEGSKA (reference sequence). The CDR3 reads CCADSLFLTGTSGYTF. CDR3 in DNA: TGCTGTGCTGATTCACTCTTTCTGACAGGGACGAGCGGCTACACCTTC.

This chain uses TRBV9 with TRBJ2-2, with TRBD2 matching over 9 bases. The CDR3 runs 14 residues. Unmatched junction bases numbered 5, after V lost 7 bases and J lost 4 bases. Germline V gives CDR1 SGDLS, CDR2 YYNGEE. The CDR3 here is CASAGGQGTGELFF. CDR3 sequence (DNA): TGTGCCAGCGCGGGAGGGCAGGGCACCGGGGAGCTGTTTTTT.

The rearrangement links TRBV30 to TRBJ2-1; D assignment may be TRBD1 or TRBD2 (5 bases each). The CDR3 is 14 amino acids. V lost 8 bases, J lost 0 bases, and 14 bases lay in between. Per the germline V gene, CDR1 is GTSNPN and CDR2 is SVGIG (reference sequence). The DNA of the CDR3 is TGTGCCAGTGGGACGTTGAGCTCCTACAATGAGCAGTTCTTC. This encodes CASGTLSSYNEQFF.

This clonotype was observed at least ten times. The chain couples TRBV10-3 to TRBJ2-3, with 8 bases identical to TRBD1. Per the germline V gene, CDR1 is ENHRY and CDR2 is SYGVKD. Trimming at V came to 6 bases and at J to 6 bases, leaving 8 bases not matched to a gene. CDR3 length: 14 residues. The CDR3 DNA reads as TGTGCCATCAGCCGACAGGGGACGGAGGATACGCAGTATTTT. Amino acids: CAISRQGTEDTQYF.

The rearrangement uses TRBV29-1 and TRBJ2-3; TRBD1 matches at 11 bases. V gave up 5 bases and J gave up 6 bases; unmatched junction bases: 7. The CDR3 contains 14 residues. In germline, CDR1 is SQVTM, CDR2 ANQGSEA. This chain's CDR3 is CSVTGQGAGDTQYF. The CDR3 coding sequence is TGCAGCGTTACCGGACAGGGGGCCGGGGATACGCAGTATTTT.